These 13 T cell receptor beta chains originate from one sample sequenced in a study of T-cell memory formation after mild COVID-19. MiXCR, run by TCRdb on the 5' RACE reads, gives a single entry per CDR3 protein. The data show about 430,000 distinct CDR3 sequences, around 24% seen once. Sample: PBMCs or a T cell subset sorted from them (not recorded which). These receptors came from an adult woman who had mild COVID-19 (a few samples of this study predate the infection). Cell type and time point are not known.

This clonotype was counted ten times or more. The DNA for the CDR3 is TGTGCCACCAGCAGAAATGGACTAGCGGGAGGGCCGGAGCAAGAGACCCAGTACTTC. This gives the protein CATSRNGLAGGPEQETQYF. The chain uses TRBV15 and TRBJ2-5; 15 positions match TRBD2. This CDR3 spans 19 amino acids. CDR1 is LNHNV, CDR2 YYDKDF, per germline (reference sequence). V was clipped by 2 bases and J by 2 bases; unmatched bases: 9.

The rearrangement links TRBV11-2 to TRBJ2-7; D perhaps matches TRBD2 (6 bases). The CDR3 runs 15 residues. Germline V gene lookup returns CDR1 SGHAT and CDR2 FQNNGV. V was pared by 0 bases and J by 3 bases, with 12 bases between. The CDR3 DNA follows: TGTGCCAGCAGCTTAGAGCCGCTGGAGGGCTACGAGCAGTACTTC. It specifies CASSLEPLEGYEQYF.

This clonotype was recorded a few times. The V call is TRBV6-5, the J call TRBJ1-2; TRBD1 might be the D (5 bases). Germline-derived CDR1 and CDR2 are MNHEY and SVGAGI. This CDR3 contains 15 residues. The V end was cut by 2 bases, the J end by 2 bases, with 12 bases between. DNA for the CDR3: TGTGCCAGCAGTTACGGCCCTACAGGAAACTATGGCTACACCTTC. Protein: CASSYGPTGNYGYTF.

This clonotype was seen repeatedly, ten times or more. The chain is built from TRBV12-3 or TRBV12-4 and TRBJ2-1; TRBD2 agrees at 14 bases. The CDR3 covers 19 residues. Trimming at V came to 6 bases and at J to 9 bases, leaving 19 bases not matched to a gene. The CDR3 here is CASSPTGTSGSWRVGEQFF. The CDR3 bases are TGTGCCAGCAGCCCAACCGGGACTAGCGGGAGTTGGCGTGTGGGTGAGCAGTTCTTC.

The V gene is TRBV20-1, the J gene TRBJ2-1; maybe TRBD1 (6 bases). The germline CDR1 and CDR2 sequences are DFQATT and SNEGSKA (reference sequence). The CDR3 extends over 12 amino acids. V lost 3 bases, J lost 9 bases, and 12 bases lay in between. CDR3 region: CSASDGTFEQFF. CDR3 DNA: TGCAGTGCTAGTGATGGGACATTTGAGCAGTTCTTC.

V and J are TRBV7-9 and TRBJ2-5; the D is unclear. V lost 4 bases and J 4 bases, leaving 7 bases between the germline ends. This CDR3 comprises 12 residues. Germline CDR1 SEHNR, CDR2 FQNEAQ (reference sequence). CDR3: CASSSAVETQYF. As DNA, the CDR3 is TGTGCCAGCAGCTCCGCGGTAGAGACCCAGTACTTC.

This clonotype was seen a few times. This chain joins TRBV29-1 and TRBJ1-1; 7 nucleotides match TRBD1. This CDR3 has 14 residues. With V trimmed by 7 bases and J by 4 bases, 12 bases remained unmatched. The germline gives CDR1 SQVTM, CDR2 ANQGSEA. CDR3 in amino acids: CSAITGAMGTEAFF. CDR3 DNA sequence: TGCAGCGCCATAACAGGGGCAATGGGCACTGAAGCTTTCTTT.

The chain recombines TRBV29-1 with TRBJ1-1; weak D call: TRBD1 (6 bases). The germline CDR1 and CDR2 sequences are SQVTM and ANQGSEA. This CDR3 is 13 amino acids long. V gave up 4 bases and J gave up 6 bases, with 15 bases separating them. CDR3 DNA: TGCAGCGTTGCAACAGGGTCGAGCTCTGAAGCTTTCTTT. Amino acids: CSVATGSSSEAFF. Variable domain in full (rest from reference TRBV29-1 and TRBJ1-1): SAVISQKPSRDICQRGTSLTIQCQVDSQVTMMFWYRQQPGQSLTLIATANQGSEATYESGFVIDKFPISRPNLTFSTLTVSNMSPEDSSIYLCSVATGSSSEAFFGQGTRLTVV.

Only a few counts were recorded for this clonotype. The V gene is TRBV7-9, the J gene TRBJ2-1; 7 nucleotides align to TRBD1. Trimming at V came to 5 bases and at J to 1 base, leaving 11 bases not matched to a gene. Germline V gives CDR1 SEHNR, CDR2 FQNEAQ (reference sequence). CDR3 size: 17 residues. CDR3 nucleotides: TGTGCCAGCAGCCTAGGAGACAGGGCCTCGTCCTACAATGAGCAGTTCTTC. Its translation: CASSLGDRASSYNEQFF.

The rearrangement links TRBV5-5 to TRBJ1-5, with a weak D call TRBD1 (5 bases). Trimming removed 3 bases from V and 4 bases from J, with 14 bases in between. The germline CDR1 and CDR2 sequences are SGHKS and YYEKEE (reference sequence). The CDR3 runs 15 residues. In DNA, the CDR3 is TGTGCCAGCAGCTCCGGACAAGCAGTTAATCAGCCCCAGCATTTT. Protein: CASSSGQAVNQPQHF.

The sample holds one count of this clonotype. It is likely a read error, because the conserved phenylalanine at the end of the CDR3 is missing. No DNA is shown, since the ends of the CDR3 on it are uncertain; the CDR3 is the one TCRdb lists. The gene calls are TRBV10-3 and TRBJ1-2; the table gives TRBD1 as D, unverified against the DNA. The CDR3 totals 14 residues, both ends included. Germline assignment: CDR1 ENHRY and CDR2 SYGVKD. The CDR3: CAISESRGTELPTL.

This clonotype was seen only a few times. The J gene is TRBJ1-2, the V gene TRBV5-5, with D possibly being TRBD1 (6 bases). V dropped 4 bases and J dropped 4 bases, with 14 bases sitting between them. This CDR3 has 14 residues. From germline, CDR1 is SGHKS and CDR2 YYEKEE (reference sequence). CDR3 in DNA: TGTGCCAGCAGCCGGGGGCAGGGATCCTATGGCTACACCTTC. Its translation: CASSRGQGSYGYTF.

The table lists this clonotype with a few counts. The chain has TRBV30 and TRBJ2-1; no clear D gene. This CDR3 spans 14 amino acids. In germline, CDR1 is GTSNPN, CDR2 SVGIG (reference sequence). The V end was cut by 4 bases, the J end by 1 base, with 11 bases between. The CDR3 DNA follows: TGTGCCTGGACCTCCGGTCGGTCCTACAATGAGCAGTTCTTC. This encodes CAWTSGRSYNEQFF.